One sample yielded the 32 T cell receptor beta chains listed below, sequenced in a study of cytomegalovirus exposure and HLA in healthy donors. TCRdb's copy holds only in-frame clones and misses some; the assay was immunoSEQ multiplex PCR. This table has more than 200,000 clones, roughly 88% appearing once. Sequencing was performed on PBMCs. These TCRs come from a woman aged 25 to 39 in good health and CMV-seronegative.

The chain has TRBV19 and TRBJ2-5; 7 bases match TRBD1. V was clipped by 3 bases and J by 3 bases; unmatched bases: 4. This CDR3 is built from 14 residues. Germline CDR1 and CDR2: LNHDA and SQIVND (reference sequence). The CDR3 DNA sequence: TGTGCCAGTAGTATCAGAGGGGGCGAAGAGACCCAGTACTTC. This codes for CASSIRGGEETQYF.

This chain uses TRBV7-2 with TRBJ2-2; 10 positions match TRBD2. Per germline, CDR1 SGHTA and CDR2 FQGNSA. The V segment lost 4 bases and the J segment 0 bases; nucleotides outside the gene matches: 8. The CDR3 is made up of 18 amino acids. CDR3 protein: CASSSRTSGLANTGELFF. The CDR3 DNA reads TGTGCCAGCAGCTCGCGGACTAGCGGTCTCGCGAACACCGGGGAGCTGTTTTTT.

This sequence joins TRBV9 and TRBJ2-3, with no clear D. Looked up from germline, CDR1 is SGDLS and CDR2 is YYNGEE. The CDR3 totals 15 residues. V lost 3 bases and J lost 0, with 11 bases in between. The CDR3 DNA reads as TGTGCCAGCAGCGGACGTCCTCCTAGCACAGATACGCAGTATTTT. It codes for CASSGRPPSTDTQYF.

The chain is built from TRBV29-1 and TRBJ2-5, with TRBD1 matching 8 bases. Germline lookup yields CDR1 SQVTM and CDR2 ANQGSEA. This CDR3 is 12 amino acids long. V dropped 5 bases and J dropped 3; count of bases not matched to a gene: 2. The CDR3 is CSVRTGKETQYF. CDR3 coding DNA: TGCAGCGTTCGGACAGGGAAAGAGACCCAGTACTTC.

The chain recombines TRBV28 with TRBJ1-1; D not resolved. Germline V lookup: CDR1 MDHEN, CDR2 SYDVKM. V was cut by 4 bases and J by 6 bases, with 9 bases left in between. This CDR3 region has 12 residues. The CDR3 here is CASSSLSPEAFF. The CDR3 DNA is TGTGCCAGCAGTTCCCTTAGCCCTGAAGCTTTCTTT.

The chain has TRBV5-4 and TRBJ2-3, with 7 bases aligning to TRBD1. The CDR3 has 13 residues. The V gene's germline CDR1 is SGHNT and CDR2 YYREEE (reference sequence). V was pared by 3 bases and J by 5 bases, with 3 bases of the junction left unmatched. The CDR3 nucleotides read TGTGCCAGCAGCTCACAGGGGTTAGATACGCAGTATTTT. It yields the protein CASSSQGLDTQYF.

The chain couples TRBV28 to TRBJ2-2, with D possibly being TRBD2 (5 bases). This CDR3 has 16 amino acids. CDR1 is MDHEN, CDR2 SYDVKM, per germline. Trimming took off 1 base at V and 4 bases at J, with 13 bases between the two ends. The CDR3, as DNA: TGTGCCAGCAGTTTATACGACGAACTAGGCACCGGGGAGCTGTTTTTT. Its protein product is CASSLYDELGTGELFF.

The CDR3 sequence: CASSQEKQGPLEQYF. The CDR3 DNA is TGCGCCAGCAGCCAAGAGAAACAGGGCCCCCTCGAGCAGTACTTC. The J gene is TRBJ2-7, the V gene TRBV4-1; TRBD1 might be the D (6 bases). Germline loops: CDR1 MGHRA, CDR2 YSYEKL. The CDR3 contains 15 residues. The ends were cut back, 0 bases at V and 6 bases at J, with 15 bases in the middle.

The chain recombines TRBV2 with TRBJ2-7; 10 positions agree with TRBD1. The junction had 7 bases not matched to a gene; V was cut back by 11 bases and J by 3 bases. The CDR3 is 13 amino acids. Germline values: CDR1 SNHLY, CDR2 FYNNEI. The CDR3 loop is CAGRTGGSYEQYF. DNA for the CDR3: TGTGCCGGACGGACAGGGGGTAGCTACGAGCAGTACTTC.

The chain uses TRBV27 and TRBJ2-1; 13 nucleotides align to TRBD2. Germline CDR1 reads MNHEY; CDR2 reads SMNVEV (reference sequence). There are 16 residues in the CDR3. V lost 6 bases to trimming and J lost 8 bases; unmatched junction nucleotides: 10. CDR3 nucleotide sequence: TGTGCCAGCAGCCTTCGGACTAGCGGGAGAGGCGATGAGCAGTTCTTC. Residues: CASSLRTSGRGDEQFF.

In DNA form, the CDR3 reads TGTGCCAGCAGCCAAGAATTCGAGACCCAGTACTTC. It codes for CASSQEFETQYF. This chain links TRBV14 with TRBJ2-5; D gene ambiguous. Trimming pared 0 bases from V and 5 bases from J, leaving 4 bases between. Germline loops: CDR1 SGHDN, CDR2 FVKESK. The CDR3 is made up of 12 amino acids.

The CDR3 DNA reads as TGTGCCACCAGCACCCAAATGGGGCTGAACACTGAAGCTTTCTTT. It yields the protein CATSTQMGLNTEAFF. The rearrangement links TRBV15 to TRBJ1-1; TRBD1 is a possible D gene (5 bases). The CDR3 covers 15 residues. Trimming pared 4 bases from V and 0 bases from J, leaving 12 bases between. Germline V lookup: CDR1 LNHNV, CDR2 YYDKDF (reference sequence).

The CDR3 bases are TGTGCCAGCAGTTCCCGGGGACTAGCGGGAGGGCCCACCGGGGAGCTGTTTTTT. It encodes CASSSRGLAGGPTGELFF. The chain carries TRBV28 and TRBJ2-2; TRBD2 agrees at 16 bases. This CDR3 comprises 18 residues. Germline trimming cut 4 bases from V and 4 bases from J; bases unmatched to any gene: 6. Germline-derived CDR1 and CDR2 are MDHEN and SYDVKM.

This clone appeared once. The chain recombines TRBV7-2 with TRBJ2-7; 10 positions match TRBD1. V gave up 2 bases and J gave up 5 bases; unmatched junction bases: 9. The CDR3 totals 16 residues. Looked up from germline, CDR1 is SGHTA and CDR2 is FQGNSA. The CDR3 bases are TGTGCCAGCAGCTTATCCCTCGGGACAGGGGCCCACGAGCAGTACTTC. Translated: CASSLSLGTGAHEQYF.

The genes are TRBV4-3 and TRBJ2-3; 11 bases are shared with TRBD2. V gave up 3 bases and J gave up 6 bases; unmatched junction bases: 11. The CDR3 has 17 residues. Germline CDR1 reads LGHNA; CDR2 reads YSLEER. CDR3 nucleotide sequence: TGCGCCAGCAGCCAGGCCATAGCGGGAGGGCCTGCGGATACGCAGTATTTT. It translates to CASSQAIAGGPADTQYF.

The chain couples TRBV29-1 to TRBJ2-7; no definite D call. Trimming pared 1 base from V and 0 bases from J, leaving 13 bases between. Germline values: CDR1 SQVTM, CDR2 ANQGSEA. This CDR3 is built from 15 residues. In DNA, the CDR3 is TGCAGCGTTGAAGGGGGTGAGACCAGCTCCTACGAGCAGTACTTC. Its protein product is CSVEGGETSSYEQYF.

The gene calls are TRBV7-3 and TRBJ2-3; TRBD1 aligns across 12 bases. CDR3 length equals 16 residues. Germline trimming cut 5 bases from V and 3 bases from J; bases unmatched to any gene: 6. Germline assignment: CDR1 SGHTA and CDR2 FQGTGA. CDR3 protein: CASSVGQGAFTDTQYF. CDR3 coding DNA: TGTGCCAGCAGCGTGGGACAGGGGGCCTTTACAGATACGCAGTATTTT.

The rearrangement joins TRBV4-1 to TRBJ2-1; 10 bases map to TRBD2. Losses at the gene ends were 2 bases for V and 0 bases for J; bases not matched to a gene: 4. Germline V gene data show CDR1 as MGHRA and CDR2 as YSYEKL. The CDR3 loop spans 17 amino acids. This CDR3 reads CASSQLSGRLSYNEQFF. CDR3 sequence (DNA): TGCGCCAGCAGCCAACTTAGCGGGAGGCTCTCCTACAATGAGCAGTTCTTC.

This rearrangement joins TRBV29-1 to TRBJ2-2, with a tentative D call TRBD2 (6 bases). The CDR3 is 16 residues long. Germline-derived CDR1 and CDR2 are SQVTM and ANQGSEA. Trimming removed 5 bases at V and 1 base at J, with 17 bases between. The chain's CDR3 is CSVLPVEGGNTGELFF. CDR3 coding DNA: TGCAGCGTTCTCCCCGTTGAGGGAGGGAACACCGGGGAGCTGTTTTTT.

The gene calls are TRBV28 and TRBJ2-1; D unclear. The CDR3 loop spans 11 amino acids. CDR1 and CDR2 from the germline V gene are MDHEN and SYDVKM. V lost 7 bases and J 8 bases, leaving 9 bases between the germline ends. The DNA for the CDR3 is TGTGCCAGCAAGTACGTCGATGAGCAGTTCTTC. This codes for CASKYVDEQFF.

This chain links TRBV27 with TRBJ1-1; D gene unclear. CDR1 is MNHEY, CDR2 SMNVEV, per germline (reference sequence). V was clipped by 0 bases and J by 5 bases, with 7 bases between them. The CDR3 runs to 13 residues. The CDR3 nucleotides read TGTGCCAGCAGTTTATCGATGGGGACTGAAGCTTTCTTT. It yields the protein CASSLSMGTEAFF.

The chain links TRBV7-6 to TRBJ1-5; D not certain. The germline CDR1 and CDR2 sequences are SGHVS and FNYEAQ. CDR3 length equals 13 residues. Trimming took 1 base from V and 6 from J, leaving 7 bases between them. CDR3: CASSLGATQPQHF. CDR3 DNA: TGTGCCAGCAGCTTAGGGGCTACTCAGCCCCAGCATTTT. Supplemented by reference TRBV7-6 and TRBJ1-5, the full variable domain reads GAGVSQSPRYKVTKRGQDVALRCDPISGHVSLYWYRQALGQGPEFLTYFNYEAQQDKSGLPNDRFSAERPEGSISTLTIQRTEQRDSAMYRCASSLGATQPQHFGDGTRLSIL.

The V and J genes are TRBV14 and TRBJ2-3, with no clear D. CDR1 SGHDN and CDR2 FVKESK come from the germline V gene. The V gene lost 5 bases and the J gene lost 2 bases, with 8 bases spanning the gap. CDR3 length: 13 amino acids. The CDR3: CASSYLNTDTQYF. CDR3 bases: TGTGCCAGCAGCTATCTCAACACAGATACGCAGTATTTT.

J is TRBJ2-3 and V is TRBV5-4; possibly TRBD2 for D (6 bases). This CDR3 spans 14 amino acids. Trimming left V 7 bases short and J 1 base short, with 13 bases between. The germline V gene encodes CDR1 SGHNT and CDR2 YYREEE (reference sequence). The CDR3 protein is CASRGGTRTDTQYF. CDR3 coding DNA: TGTGCCAGCCGGGGCGGGACCCGCACAGATACGCAGTATTTT.

The rearrangement uses TRBV27 and TRBJ2-2; 10 bases are a match to TRBD1. The CDR3 has 15 residues. The V segment lost 5 bases and the J segment 4 bases; nucleotides outside the gene matches: 4. CDR1 is MNHEY, CDR2 SMNVEV, per germline (reference sequence). CDR3 in amino acids: CASSRTGGSTGELFF. In DNA, the CDR3 is TGTGCCAGCAGTCGGACAGGGGGAAGCACCGGGGAGCTGTTTTTT.

This clone was seen only once. The chain couples TRBV27 to TRBJ1-2; D possibly corresponds to TRBD1 (6 bases). The CDR3 spans 14 residues. The V gene's germline CDR1 is MNHEY and CDR2 SMNVEV (reference sequence). V was clipped by 3 bases and J by 4 bases, with 12 bases between them. This CDR3 reads CASSFQGSIYGYTF. In DNA form, the CDR3 reads TGTGCCAGCAGTTTTCAGGGGTCTATCTATGGCTACACCTTC.

The chain carries TRBV6-6 and TRBJ1-3, with TRBD1 as a possible D gene (5 bases). Germline loops: CDR1 MNHNY, CDR2 SVGAGI (reference sequence). Trimming stripped 5 bases from V and 0 bases from J, with 11 bases between. CDR3 size: 15 residues. This CDR3 is CASSPGTNSGNTIYF. As DNA, the CDR3 is TGTGCCAGCAGTCCCGGGACCAACTCTGGAAACACCATATATTTT.

The J gene is TRBJ2-7, the V gene TRBV5-1, with D possibly matching TRBD2 (6 bases). Germline V CDR1 and CDR2: SGHRS, YFSETQ. The CDR3 contains 13 residues. V gave up 4 bases and J gave up 4 bases, with 12 bases separating them. The CDR3 region is CASSQPGEYEQYF. In DNA form, the CDR3 reads TGCGCCAGCAGCCAGCCGGGGGAATACGAGCAGTACTTC.

This chain connects TRBV5-1 to TRBJ2-2; D is perhaps TRBD1 (6 bases). CDR1 and CDR2 from the germline V gene are SGHRS and YFSETQ. The CDR3 totals 14 residues. Trimming took 5 bases from V and 5 from J, leaving 13 bases between them. CDR3 DNA sequence: TGCGCCAGCAGTTCTCTCAGGGGAACCGGGGAGCTGTTTTTT. Residues: CASSSLRGTGELFF.

The J gene is TRBJ2-1, the V gene TRBV18; 9 bases align to TRBD1. The CDR3 consists of 17 residues. The V gene end was trimmed by 5 bases and the J gene end by 4 bases; junction bases not matched to a gene: 12. Germline V gives CDR1 KGHSH, CDR2 LQKENI. CDR3 nucleotides: TGTGCCAGCTCAGTCGATGTACCGGGACAGGGTTACAATGAGCAGTTCTTC. As protein: CASSVDVPGQGYNEQFF.

This chain joins TRBV7-9 and TRBJ1-2; D uncertain. Germline V CDR1 and CDR2: SEHNR, FQNEAQ (reference sequence). The V end lost 4 bases, the J end lost 8 bases, and 17 bases lay between the germline ends. The CDR3 covers 14 residues. For the CDR3, the DNA is TGTGCCAGCAGCTCGCTTACAAGGGCTGGAGGCTACACCTTC. As protein: CASSSLTRAGGYTF.

The rearrangement joins TRBV28 to TRBJ2-2, with TRBD1 matching 8 bases. The CDR3 runs 13 residues. Germline V lookup: CDR1 MDHEN, CDR2 SYDVKM. Germline trimming cut 6 bases from V and 8 bases from J; bases unmatched to any gene: 5. CDR3 coding DNA: TGTGCCAGCAGAGGGACAGGACTTGGGGAGCTGTTTTTT. Translation: CASRGTGLGELFF.